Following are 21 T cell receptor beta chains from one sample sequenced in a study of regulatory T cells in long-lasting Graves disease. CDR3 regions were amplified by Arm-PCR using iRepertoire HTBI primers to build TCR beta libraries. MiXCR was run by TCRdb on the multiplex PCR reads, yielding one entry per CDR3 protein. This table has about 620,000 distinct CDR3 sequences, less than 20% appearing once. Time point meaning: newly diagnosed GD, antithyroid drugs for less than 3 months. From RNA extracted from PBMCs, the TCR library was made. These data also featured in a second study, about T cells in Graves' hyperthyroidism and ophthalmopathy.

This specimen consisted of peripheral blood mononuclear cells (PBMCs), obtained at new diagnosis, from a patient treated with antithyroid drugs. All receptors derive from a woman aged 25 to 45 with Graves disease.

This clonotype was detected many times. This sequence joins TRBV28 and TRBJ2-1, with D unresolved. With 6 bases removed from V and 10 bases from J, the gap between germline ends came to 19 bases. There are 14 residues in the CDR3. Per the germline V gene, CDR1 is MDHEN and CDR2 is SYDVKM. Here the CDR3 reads CASSPADLLKEQFF. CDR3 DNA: TGTGCCAGCAGCCCCGCGGACCTTTTAAAGGAGCAGTTCTTC. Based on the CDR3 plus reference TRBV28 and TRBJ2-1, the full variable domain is DVKVTQSSRYLVKRTGEKVFLECVQDMDHENMFWYRQDPGLGLRLIYFSYDVKMKEKGDIPEGYSVSREKKERFSLILESASTNQTSMYLCASSPADLLKEQFFGPGTRLTVL.

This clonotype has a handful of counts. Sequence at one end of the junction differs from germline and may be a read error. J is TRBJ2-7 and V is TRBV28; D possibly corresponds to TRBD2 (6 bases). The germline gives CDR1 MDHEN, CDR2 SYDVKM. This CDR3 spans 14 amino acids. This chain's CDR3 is CASSWTGLGYEQHF. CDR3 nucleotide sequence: TGTGCCAGCAGTTGGACGGGACTCGGATACGAGCAGCACTTC.

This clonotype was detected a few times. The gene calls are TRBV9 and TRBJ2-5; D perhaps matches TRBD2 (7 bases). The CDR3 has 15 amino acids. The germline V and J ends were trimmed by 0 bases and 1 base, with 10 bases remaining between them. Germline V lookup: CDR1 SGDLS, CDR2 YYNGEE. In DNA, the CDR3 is TGTGCCAGCAGCGTAGAAGGGGGGGTCCAAGAGACCCAGTACTTC. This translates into CASSVEGGVQETQYF.

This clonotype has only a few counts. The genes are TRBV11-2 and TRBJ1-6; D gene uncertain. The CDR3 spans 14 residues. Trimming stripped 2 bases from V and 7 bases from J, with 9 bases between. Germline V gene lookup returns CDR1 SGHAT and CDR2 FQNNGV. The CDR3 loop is CASSLQLGNSPLHF. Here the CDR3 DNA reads TGTGCCAGCAGCTTACAGCTGGGGAATTCACCCCTCCACTTT. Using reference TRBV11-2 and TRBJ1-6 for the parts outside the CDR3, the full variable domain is EAGVAQSPRYKIIEKRQSVAFWCNPISGHATLYWYQQILGQGPKLLIQFQNNGVVDDSQLPKDRFSAERLKGVDSTLKIQPAKLEDSAVYLCASSLQLGNSPLHFGNGTRLTVT.

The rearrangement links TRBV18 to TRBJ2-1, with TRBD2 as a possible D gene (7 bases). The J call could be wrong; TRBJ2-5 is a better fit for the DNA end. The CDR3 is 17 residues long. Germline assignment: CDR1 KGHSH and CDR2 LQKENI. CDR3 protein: CASSPPRGAGDQETQYF. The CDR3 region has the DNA TGTGCCAGCTCACCACCTCGGGGGGCTGGAGACCAAGAGACCCAGTACTTC.

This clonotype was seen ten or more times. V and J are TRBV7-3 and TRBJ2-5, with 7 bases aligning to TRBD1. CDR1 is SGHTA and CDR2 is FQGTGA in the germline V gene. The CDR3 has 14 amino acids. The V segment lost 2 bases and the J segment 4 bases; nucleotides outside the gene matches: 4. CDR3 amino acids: CASSLDRESETQYF. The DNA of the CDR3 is TGTGCCAGCAGCTTAGACAGGGAATCAGAGACCCAGTACTTC. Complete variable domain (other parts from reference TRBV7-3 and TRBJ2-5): GAGVSQTPSNKVTEKGKYVELRCDPISGHTALYWYRQSLGQGPEFLIYFQGTGAADDSGLPNDRFFAVRPEGSVSTLKIQRTERGDSAVYLCASSLDRESETQYFGPGTRLLVL.

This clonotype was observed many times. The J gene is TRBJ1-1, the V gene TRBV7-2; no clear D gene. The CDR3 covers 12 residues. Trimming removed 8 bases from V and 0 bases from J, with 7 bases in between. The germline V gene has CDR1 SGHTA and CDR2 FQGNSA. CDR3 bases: TGTGCCAGCTCGATATTGAACACTGAAGCTTTCTTT. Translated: CASSILNTEAFF.

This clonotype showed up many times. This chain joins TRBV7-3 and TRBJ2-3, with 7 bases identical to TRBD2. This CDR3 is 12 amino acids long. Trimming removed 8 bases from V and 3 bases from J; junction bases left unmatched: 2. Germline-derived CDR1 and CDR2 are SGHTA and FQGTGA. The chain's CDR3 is CASGRGTDTQYF. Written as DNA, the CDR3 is TGTGCCAGCGGGAGGGGAACAGATACGCAGTATTTT.

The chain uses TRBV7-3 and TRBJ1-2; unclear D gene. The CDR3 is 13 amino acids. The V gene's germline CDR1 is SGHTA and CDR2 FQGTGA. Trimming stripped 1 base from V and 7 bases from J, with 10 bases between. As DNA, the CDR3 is TGTGCCAGCAGCTTAATAGGCGGTAGTGGCTACACCTTC. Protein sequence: CASSLIGGSGYTF.

The CDR3 DNA follows: TGTGCCACCAGTGCTGGAGGGACAGCCCAAGAGACCCAGTACTTC. Its translation is CATSAGGTAQETQYF. The gene calls are TRBV24-1 and TRBJ2-5; tentative D call: TRBD1 (7 bases). The CDR3 totals 15 residues. CDR1 is KGHDR, CDR2 SFDVKD, per germline. The ends were cut back, 5 bases at V and 1 base at J, with 13 bases in the middle.

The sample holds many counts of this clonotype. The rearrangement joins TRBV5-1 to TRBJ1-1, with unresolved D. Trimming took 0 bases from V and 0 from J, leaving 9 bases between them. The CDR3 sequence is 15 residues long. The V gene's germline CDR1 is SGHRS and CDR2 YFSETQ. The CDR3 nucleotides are TGCGCCAGCAGCTTGGCCGGCCCCATGAACACTGAAGCTTTCTTT. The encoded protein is CASSLAGPMNTEAFF.

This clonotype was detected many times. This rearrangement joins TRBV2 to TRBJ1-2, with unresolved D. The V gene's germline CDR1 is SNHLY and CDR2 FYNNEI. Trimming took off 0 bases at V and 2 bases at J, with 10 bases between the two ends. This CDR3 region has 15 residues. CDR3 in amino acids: CASSEAGSPNYGYTF. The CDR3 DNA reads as TGTGCCAGCAGTGAAGCTGGAAGCCCAAACTATGGCTACACCTTC.

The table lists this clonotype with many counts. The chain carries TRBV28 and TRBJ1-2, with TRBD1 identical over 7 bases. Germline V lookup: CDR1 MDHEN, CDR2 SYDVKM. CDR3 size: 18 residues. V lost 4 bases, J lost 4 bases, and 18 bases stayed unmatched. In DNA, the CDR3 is TGTGCCAGCAGTTCGGCCGAGCGCTCAGGACAGGCGATCTATGGCTACACCTTC. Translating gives CASSSAERSGQAIYGYTF.

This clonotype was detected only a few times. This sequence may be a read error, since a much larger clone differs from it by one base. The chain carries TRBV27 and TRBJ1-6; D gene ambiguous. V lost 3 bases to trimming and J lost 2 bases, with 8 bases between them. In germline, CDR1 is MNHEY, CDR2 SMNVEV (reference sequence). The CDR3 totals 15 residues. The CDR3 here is CASSFRVAYNSPLHF. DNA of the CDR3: TGTGCCAGCAGTTTTAGGGTCGCCTATAATTCACCCCTCCACTTT.

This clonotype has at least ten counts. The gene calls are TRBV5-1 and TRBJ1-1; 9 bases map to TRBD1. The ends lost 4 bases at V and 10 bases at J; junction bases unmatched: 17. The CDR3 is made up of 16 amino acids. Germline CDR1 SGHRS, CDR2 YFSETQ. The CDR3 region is CASSLRPGQGVLGAFF. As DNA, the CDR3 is TGCGCCAGCAGCCTGCGACCGGGACAGGGTGTATTAGGAGCTTTCTTT.

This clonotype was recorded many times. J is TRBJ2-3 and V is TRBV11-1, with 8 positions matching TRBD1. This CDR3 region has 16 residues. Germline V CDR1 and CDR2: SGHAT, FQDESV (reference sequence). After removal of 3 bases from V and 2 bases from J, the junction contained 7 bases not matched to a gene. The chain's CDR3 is CASSLGTGWDTDTQYF. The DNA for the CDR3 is TGTGCCAGCAGCTTGGGGACAGGTTGGGACACAGATACGCAGTATTTT.

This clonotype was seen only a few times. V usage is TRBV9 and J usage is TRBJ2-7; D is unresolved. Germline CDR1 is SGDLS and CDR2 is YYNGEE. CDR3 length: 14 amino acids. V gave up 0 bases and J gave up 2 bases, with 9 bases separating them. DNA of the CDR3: TGTGCCAGCAGCGTAGAGGATTCCCCCTACGAGCAGTACTTC. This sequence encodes CASSVEDSPYEQYF.

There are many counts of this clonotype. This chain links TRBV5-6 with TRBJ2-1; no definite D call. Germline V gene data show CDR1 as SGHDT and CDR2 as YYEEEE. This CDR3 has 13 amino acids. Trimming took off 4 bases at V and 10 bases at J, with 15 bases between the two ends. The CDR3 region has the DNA TGTGCCAGCAGCCAGTCGCCGGCGATGGAGCAGTTCTTC. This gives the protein CASSQSPAMEQFF.

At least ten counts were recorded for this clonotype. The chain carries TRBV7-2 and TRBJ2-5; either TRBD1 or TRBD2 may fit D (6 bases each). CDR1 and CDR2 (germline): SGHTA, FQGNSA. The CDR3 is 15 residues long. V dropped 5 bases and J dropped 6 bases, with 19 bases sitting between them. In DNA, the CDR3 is TGTGCCAGCAGCCCGGGGTGGGGGGCGGAGAAGACCCAGTACTTC. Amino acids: CASSPGWGAEKTQYF.

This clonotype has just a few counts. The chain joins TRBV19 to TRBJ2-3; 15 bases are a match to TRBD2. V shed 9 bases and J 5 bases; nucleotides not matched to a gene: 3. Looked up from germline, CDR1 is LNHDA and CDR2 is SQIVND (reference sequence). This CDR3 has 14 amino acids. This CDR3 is CASGLAGGGDTQYF. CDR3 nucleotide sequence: TGTGCCAGCGGACTAGCGGGAGGGGGAGATACGCAGTATTTT.

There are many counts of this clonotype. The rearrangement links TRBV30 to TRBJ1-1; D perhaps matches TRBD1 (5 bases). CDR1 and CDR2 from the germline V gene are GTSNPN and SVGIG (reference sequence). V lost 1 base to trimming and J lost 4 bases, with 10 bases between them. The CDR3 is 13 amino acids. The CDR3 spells CAWSEQTVTEAFF. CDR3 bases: TGTGCCTGGAGTGAACAGACAGTCACTGAAGCTTTCTTT.